The sequence of this TCR beta chain was determined in a study of T cells in Graves' hyperthyroidism and ophthalmopathy. As for the study in general: Any treatment followed the collection of peripheral blood at initial diagnosis. Study-level results: With a median lead of roughly 6.8 months before onset, the model predicted ophthalmopathy.

The CDR3 sequence is 13 residues long. V lost 10 bases and J 3 bases, leaving 13 bases between the germline ends. The germline gives CDR1 MDHEN, CDR2 SYDVKM. TCR beta CDR3 sequences were amplified from RNA transcripts. First-round RT-PCR targeting the TCR CDR3 was performed with the HTBI primer set. TCRdb re-analysed the multiplex PCR reads in MiXCR, keeping a single row per CDR3 protein. The data contain more than 350,000 distinct CDR3 sequences, 13% to 15% of them singletons. A NOSPECS grade of at least 4, a Clinical Activity Score of at least 3 and duration under 3 months were recorded in ophthalmopathy patients. The source of the PBMCs was less than 12 ml of fresh peripheral blood. This clonotype occurred a few times. Its specificity is unknown.

The sequence came from a woman aged 60-70 years with Graves' ophthalmopathy. The sequenced material came from blood. This sequence joins TRBV28 and TRBJ1-5; no clear D. DNA for the CDR3: TGTGCCACCCAAGTTTCTTCCAATCAGCCCCAGCATTTT. This codes for CATQVSSNQPQHF.